These 21 T cell receptor beta chains originate from one sample sequenced in a study of a mutant IDH1 vaccine in newly diagnosed glioma (TCRdb year 2021). Receptor libraries were prepared by the immunoSEQ multiplex PCR assay. The table comes from immuneACCESS by way of TCRdb, which keeps in-frame sequences with V and J called. Part of the clones is missing from these tables; in studies checked, under half for an unresolved V gene and the rest for unknown reasons. The sample yields 20,000 to 25,000 clones; roughly 78% were counted once. Jointly, the top ten make up roughly an eighth of the sample. These receptors are not linked to any known antigen. The time point tag for this specimen amounts to: week 23, last vaccination. Each vaccine dose, consisting of 300 ug of a 20-mer mutant IDH1 peptide in Montanide, was administered subcutaneously with topical imiquimod. Material: PBMCs, obtained from a glioma patient whose treatment included an IDH1 peptide vaccine. The receptors were sampled from a man aged 25-45 years with glioma.

This clone was picked up one time. The rearrangement joins TRBV19 to TRBJ1-3; D may be TRBD1 (5 bases). Germline V gene lookup returns CDR1 LNHDA and CDR2 SQIVND (reference sequence). Trimming left V 8 bases short and J 0 bases short, with 14 bases between. The length of the CDR3 is 15 residues. The CDR3: CASSYGAISGNTIYF. The CDR3 coding sequence is TGTGCCAGTTCTTATGGGGCCATCTCTGGAAACACCATATATTTT. Drawing the rest from reference TRBV19 and TRBJ1-3, the complete variable domain is DGGITQSPKYLFRKEGQNVTLSCEQNLNHDAMYWYRQDPGQGLRLIYYSQIVNDFQKGDIAEGYSVSREKKESFPLTVTSAQKNPTAFYLCASSYGAISGNTIYFGEGSWLTVV.

V is TRBV10-1 and J is TRBJ2-7; 7 nucleotides agree with TRBD2. The CDR3 is 14 residues long. The V gene's germline CDR1 is WNHNN and CDR2 SYGVQD (reference sequence). The V segment lost 2 bases and the J segment 4 bases; nucleotides outside the gene matches: 5. This CDR3 is CASSEGGVSYEQYF. For the CDR3, the DNA is TGCGCCAGCAGTGAGGGGGGGGTCTCGTACGAGCAGTACTTC.

This rearrangement joins TRBV7-6 to TRBJ1-1; D is undetermined. V was pared by 6 bases and J by 1 base, with 9 bases between. Germline loops: CDR1 SGHVS, CDR2 FNYEAQ. CDR3 length equals 13 residues. CDR3 residues: CASSQWGNTEAFF. The DNA of the CDR3 is TGTGCCAGCAGTCAATGGGGGAACACTGAAGCTTTCTTT.

J is TRBJ2-1 and V is TRBV6-4, with TRBD2 matching 12 bases. Germline trimming cut 4 bases from V and 6 bases from J; bases unmatched to any gene: 10. Germline CDR1 MRHNA, CDR2 SNTAGT. The CDR3 sequence is 17 residues long. In DNA form, the CDR3 reads TGTGCCAGCAGTGCGCTAGCGGGAGGGGGCTACGGCAATGAGCAGTTCTTC. It specifies CASSALAGGGYGNEQFF.

This clone has a handful of counts. This chain joins TRBV12-5 and TRBJ1-2; D ambiguous. The length of the CDR3 is 13 residues. The germline gives CDR1 LGHNT, CDR2 FRNRAP. The V end lost 6 bases, the J end lost 4 bases, and 12 bases lay between the germline ends. The CDR3 DNA is TGTGCTAGTGGCTCCCAGGAGATCTATGGCTACACCTTC. Residues: CASGSQEIYGYTF.

The chain has TRBV6-1 and TRBJ1-4, with D perhaps matching TRBD1 (6 bases). This CDR3 comprises 15 residues. CDR1 and CDR2 from the germline V gene are MNHNS and SASEGT. The V end lost 2 bases, the J end lost 3 bases, and 10 bases lay between the germline ends. The CDR3 DNA reads TGTGCCAGCAGTGAAAGTACAGGGCCTAATGAAAAACTGTTTTTT. Its protein product is CASSESTGPNEKLFF.

J is TRBJ2-7 and V is TRBV10-1, with 10 nucleotides matching TRBD1. With V trimmed by 7 bases and J by 1 base, 7 bases remained unmatched. The V gene's germline CDR1 is WNHNN and CDR2 SYGVQD (reference sequence). The CDR3 length is 15 residues. The CDR3 protein is CASNDPGQGSYEQYF. The CDR3 bases are TGCGCCAGCAATGACCCGGGACAGGGGTCCTACGAGCAGTACTTC.

The chain combines TRBV5-1 with TRBJ2-3; D possibly corresponds to TRBD2 (6 bases). The CDR3 length is 12 residues. The V gene lost 7 bases and the J gene lost 2 bases, with 8 bases spanning the gap. The germline CDR1 and CDR2 sequences are SGHRS and YFSETQ. CDR3 sequence (DNA): TGCGCCAGCGGCGGGGCCACAGATACGCAGTATTTT. It translates to CASGGATDTQYF. Using reference TRBV5-1 and TRBJ2-3 for the parts outside the CDR3, the full variable domain is KAGVTQTPRYLIKTRGQQVTLSCSPISGHRSVSWYQQTPGQGLQFLFEYFSETQRNKGNFPGRFSGRQFSNSRSEMNVSTLELGDSALYLCASGGATDTQYFGPGTRLTVL.

The CDR3 is CASSISGRGETQYF. CDR3 nucleotides: TGTGCCAGTAGTATATCAGGGAGGGGAGAGACCCAGTACTTC. The chain joins TRBV19 to TRBJ2-5; TRBD2 matches at 7 bases. There are 14 residues in the CDR3. Germline assignment: CDR1 LNHDA and CDR2 SQIVND (reference sequence). J was trimmed by 4 bases and V by 2 bases; bases with no gene match: 4.

The rearrangement uses TRBV2 and TRBJ1-5; 7 positions agree with TRBD1. Germline CDR1 reads SNHLY; CDR2 reads FYNNEI. The CDR3 totals 14 residues. The V gene end was trimmed by 8 bases and the J gene end by 1 base; junction bases not matched to a gene: 5. The DNA of the CDR3 is TGTGCCAGCGGCGACAGGGCGAGCAATCAGCCCCAGCATTTT. Its translation is CASGDRASNQPQHF.

The chain employs TRBV30 and TRBJ1-4, with no clear D. This CDR3 has 11 residues. V lost 6 bases and J lost 7, with 9 bases in between. Germline CDR1 and CDR2: GTSNPN and SVGIG (reference sequence). The CDR3 DNA sequence: TGTGCCTGTGCGACGGGTGAAAAACTGTTTTTT. It yields the protein CACATGEKLFF.

CDR3 amino acids: CASSLRAHVTYEQYF. CDR3 DNA sequence: TGCGCCAGCAGCTTGAGGGCCCATGTCACCTACGAGCAGTACTTC. The V and J genes are TRBV5-1 and TRBJ2-7, with D unresolved. V was cut by 1 base and J by 2 bases, with 13 bases left in between. This CDR3 is built from 15 residues. CDR1 is SGHRS and CDR2 is YFSETQ in the germline V gene.

By its share, this clone is large. The chain links TRBV6-4 to TRBJ2-2; TRBD2 aligns across 8 bases. Germline values: CDR1 MRHNA, CDR2 SNTAGT. V was clipped by 11 bases and J by 1 base; unmatched bases: 6. The CDR3 is 14 residues long. CDR3 region: CARFGGGNTGELFF. Here the CDR3 DNA reads TGTGCCCGTTTCGGGGGGGGGAACACCGGGGAGCTGTTTTTT.

The chain has TRBV29-1 and TRBJ2-1; D perhaps matches TRBD1 (5 bases). CDR1 and CDR2 from the germline V gene are SQVTM and ANQGSEA. The CDR3 is 14 residues long. V was clipped by 5 bases and J by 6 bases, with 17 bases between them. CDR3 protein: CSVLKWGKPNEQFF. Here the CDR3 DNA reads TGCAGCGTTTTGAAATGGGGCAAACCCAATGAGCAGTTCTTC.

The chain employs TRBV18 and TRBJ2-5; no clear D gene. Between the trimmed V and J ends, which lost 2 bases and 4 bases, there was a span of 11 bases. This CDR3 region has 14 residues. The germline V gene has CDR1 KGHSH and CDR2 LQKENI. CDR3 sequence: CASSPGDPRETQYF. CDR3 nucleotide sequence: TGTGCCAGCTCACCAGGGGATCCACGAGAGACCCAGTACTTC.

This sequence joins TRBV6-5 and TRBJ1-1; D is undetermined. V was clipped by 0 bases and J by 1 base, with 12 bases between them. Germline V gene lookup returns CDR1 MNHEY and CDR2 SVGAGI. This CDR3 comprises 16 residues. In nucleotides, the CDR3 is TGTGCCAGCAGTTACTCGAACCCTCCAGGGAACACTGAAGCTTTCTTT. Its translation is CASSYSNPPGNTEAFF.

CDR3 loop: CASSLNGDGYTF. In DNA, the CDR3 is TGTGCCAGCAGCTTAAATGGGGATGGCTACACCTTC. The chain employs TRBV7-6 and TRBJ1-2; no clear D gene. The CDR3 is 12 amino acids. The V end lost 2 bases, the J end lost 6 bases, and 7 bases lay between the germline ends. Looked up from germline, CDR1 is SGHVS and CDR2 is FNYEAQ.

The chain combines TRBV6-4 with TRBJ2-3; D perhaps matches TRBD2 (6 bases). The V and J ends lost 6 bases and 4 bases respectively, with 14 bases between them. The CDR3 is made up of 14 amino acids. Per germline, CDR1 MRHNA and CDR2 SNTAGT. The CDR3 sequence: CASSPGVGADTQYF. Written as DNA, the CDR3 is TGTGCCAGCAGCCCGGGAGTGGGCGCAGATACGCAGTATTTT.

This chain joins TRBV6-5 and TRBJ2-1; 9 positions match TRBD2. Per germline, CDR1 MNHEY and CDR2 SVGAGI. The CDR3 length is 14 residues. Trimming cost V 0 bases and J 8 bases; bases outside gene matches: 2. Here the CDR3 DNA reads TGTGCCAGCAGTTACTCGTTAGCGGGAGATGAGCAGTTCTTC. This codes for CASSYSLAGDEQFF.

The CDR3 protein is CASSSDQGEAFF. The CDR3 nucleotides are TGTGCCAGCAGCTCCGATCAGGGTGAAGCTTTCTTT. This chain connects TRBV6-5 to TRBJ1-1; weak D call: TRBD1 (5 bases). CDR1 MNHEY and CDR2 SVGAGI come from the germline V gene. The CDR3 sequence is 12 residues long. V lost 6 bases and J lost 7, with 12 bases in between.

This chain links TRBV6-5 with TRBJ1-5; 7 bases match TRBD1. CDR1 and CDR2 from the germline V gene are MNHEY and SVGAGI. This CDR3 is built from 14 residues. The trim removed 8 bases at V and 3 bases at J, leaving 7 bases unmatched. The CDR3 spells CASGDRASNQPQHF. DNA of the CDR3: TGTGCCAGCGGCGACAGGGCGTCCAATCAGCCCCAGCATTTT.